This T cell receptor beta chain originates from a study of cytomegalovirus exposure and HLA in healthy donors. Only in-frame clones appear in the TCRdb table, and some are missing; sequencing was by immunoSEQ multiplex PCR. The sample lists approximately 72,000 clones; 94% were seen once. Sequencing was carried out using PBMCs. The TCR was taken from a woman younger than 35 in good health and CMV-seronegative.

This CDR3 is CATSSRDFLTGELFF. DNA of the CDR3: TGTGCCACCAGCAGTCGTGACTTTCTGACCGGGGAGCTGTTTTTT. This sequence joins TRBV15 and TRBJ2-2; the D is unclear. With 3 bases removed from V and 5 bases from J, the gap between germline ends came to 13 bases. This CDR3 is built from 15 residues. Germline values: CDR1 LNHNV, CDR2 YYDKDF (reference sequence).